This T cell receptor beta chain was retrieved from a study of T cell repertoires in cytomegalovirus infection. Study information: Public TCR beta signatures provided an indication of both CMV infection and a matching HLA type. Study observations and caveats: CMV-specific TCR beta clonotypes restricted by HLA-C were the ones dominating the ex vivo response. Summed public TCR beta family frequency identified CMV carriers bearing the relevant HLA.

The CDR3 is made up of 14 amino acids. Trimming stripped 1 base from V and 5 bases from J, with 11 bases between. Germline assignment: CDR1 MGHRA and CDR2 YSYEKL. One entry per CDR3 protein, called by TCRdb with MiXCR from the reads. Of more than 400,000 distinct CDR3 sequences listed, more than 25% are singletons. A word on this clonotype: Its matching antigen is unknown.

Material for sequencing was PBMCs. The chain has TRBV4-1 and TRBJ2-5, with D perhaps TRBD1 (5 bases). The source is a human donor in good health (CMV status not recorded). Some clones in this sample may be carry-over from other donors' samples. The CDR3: CASSQVSRVETQYF. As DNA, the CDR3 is TGCGCCAGCAGCCAAGTATCCAGGGTCGAGACCCAGTACTTC.